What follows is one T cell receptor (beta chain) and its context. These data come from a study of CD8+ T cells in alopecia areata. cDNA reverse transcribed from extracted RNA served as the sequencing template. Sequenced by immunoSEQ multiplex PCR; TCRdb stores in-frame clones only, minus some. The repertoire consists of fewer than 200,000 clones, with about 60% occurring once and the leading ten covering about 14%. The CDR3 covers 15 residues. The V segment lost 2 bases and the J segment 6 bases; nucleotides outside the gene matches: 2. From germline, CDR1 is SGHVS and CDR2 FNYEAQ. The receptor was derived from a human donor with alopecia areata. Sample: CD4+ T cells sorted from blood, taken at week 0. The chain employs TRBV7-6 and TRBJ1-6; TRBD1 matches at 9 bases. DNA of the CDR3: TGTGCCAGCAGCTTACAGGACAGGGGTAATTCACCCCTCCACTTT. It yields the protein CASSLQDRGNSPLHF.